Below are 29 T cell receptor beta chains sequenced from a single sample in a study of cytomegalovirus exposure and HLA in healthy donors. In the PCR, 60 Vbeta and 13 Jbeta primers were used. TCRdb's copy holds only in-frame clones and misses some; the assay was immunoSEQ multiplex PCR. Of nearly 100,000 clones in the sample, roughly 9.4% were seen once. Material for sequencing was PBMCs. The receptor source for this set is a man aged 50-59 years in good health and CMV-seropositive.

This clone showed up just a few times. This chain uses TRBV7-2 with TRBJ2-7, with 7 bases identical to TRBD1. From germline, CDR1 is SGHTA and CDR2 FQGNSA. Unmatched junction bases numbered 8, after V lost 5 bases and J lost 1 base. CDR3 length: 15 amino acids. CDR3 protein: CASSQTGTASYEQYF. DNA of the CDR3: TGTGCCAGCAGCCAAACCGGGACAGCGTCCTACGAGCAGTACTTC.

The sample holds a few counts of this clone. The genes are TRBV27 and TRBJ2-1; 7 bases fit TRBD2. Germline loops: CDR1 MNHEY, CDR2 SMNVEV (reference sequence). The V gene end was trimmed by 5 bases and the J gene end by 4 bases; junction bases not matched to a gene: 8. This CDR3 is 15 amino acids long. The CDR3 region is CASSLGTNPYNEQFF. The CDR3 DNA reads TGTGCCAGCAGTCTAGGGACTAACCCGTACAATGAGCAGTTCTTC.

The rearrangement links TRBV27 to TRBJ1-4; a possible D gene is TRBD1 (5 bases). The CDR3 contains 17 residues. Germline CDR1 reads MNHEY; CDR2 reads SMNVEV (reference sequence). Trimming removed 5 bases from V and 0 bases from J, with 16 bases in between. In DNA form, the CDR3 reads TGTGCCAGCAGTCTCCGCAATCCAGGGACAACTAATGAAAAACTGTTTTTT. Translated, it gives CASSLRNPGTTNEKLFF.

The chain is built from TRBV11-2 and TRBJ1-1, with 8 bases matching TRBD1. The germline V gene encodes CDR1 SGHAT and CDR2 FQNNGV. The CDR3 is 14 amino acids. V shed 6 bases, J shed 1 base, and the junction held 4 bases outside the gene matches. The CDR3 coding sequence is TGTGCCAGCAGATCAGGACAGGGGAACACTGAAGCTTTCTTT. Translation: CASRSGQGNTEAFF.

The J gene is TRBJ1-2, the V gene TRBV28; 7 nucleotides line up with TRBD1. Germline CDR1 and CDR2: MDHEN and SYDVKM. The CDR3 is made up of 13 amino acids. The J segment lost 8 bases and the V segment lost 6 bases, leaving 9 bases of the junction unmatched. CDR3 sequence: CASSRGQGDGYTF. The DNA of the CDR3 is TGTGCCAGCAGCCGAGGCCAGGGGGACGGCTACACCTTC.

The J gene is TRBJ1-1, the V gene TRBV4-1; no firm D call. The CDR3 consists of 17 residues. V was pared by 2 bases and J by 1 base, with 17 bases between. CDR1 and CDR2 from the germline V gene are MGHRA and YSYEKL. CDR3 residues: CASSQFSRLQRNTEAFF. DNA of the CDR3: TGCGCCAGCAGCCAATTTTCGAGACTTCAAAGGAACACTGAAGCTTTCTTT.

The chain combines TRBV29-1 with TRBJ2-7, with a possible D match to TRBD1 (6 bases). The V and J ends lost 4 bases and 5 bases respectively, with 21 bases between them. The CDR3 spans 15 residues. Germline V CDR1 and CDR2: SQVTM, ANQGSEA. CDR3 protein: CSVVPGDTTHDEQYF. CDR3 sequence (DNA): TGCAGCGTTGTCCCAGGGGACACCACTCATGACGAGCAGTACTTC.

To note about this clone: Different DNA sequences within this sample yield the same CDR3. The CDR3 reads CASSPSSETQYF. The CDR3 DNA sequence: TGTGCCAGCTCACCAAGTAGCGAGACCCAGTACTTC. The V gene is TRBV18, the J gene TRBJ2-5, with D uncertain. The CDR3 runs to 12 residues. Germline V CDR1 and CDR2: KGHSH, LQKENI. The ends were cut back, 2 bases at V and 5 bases at J, with 6 bases in the middle.

This clone was counted between two and nine times. The chain links TRBV28 to TRBJ1-2, with TRBD1 as a possible D gene (6 bases). V lost 3 bases and J 2 bases, leaving 16 bases between the germline ends. The CDR3 has 16 amino acids. Germline V lookup: CDR1 MDHEN, CDR2 SYDVKM. In nucleotides, the CDR3 is TGTGCCAGCAGTTTTCGGGACATATCAATAAACTATGGCTACACCTTC. Translated, it gives CASSFRDISINYGYTF.

This clone showed up many times. This CDR3 is CASSHGTGANYGYTF. The CDR3, as DNA: TGTGCCAGCAGTCACGGGACAGGTGCTAACTATGGCTACACCTTC. The V and J genes are TRBV6-6 and TRBJ1-2; TRBD1 matches at 8 bases. Germline V gene sequence: CDR1 MNHNY, CDR2 SVGAGI (reference sequence). Losses at the gene ends were 5 bases for V and 0 bases for J; bases not matched to a gene: 5. CDR3 size: 15 residues.

This chain joins TRBV5-1 and TRBJ2-3, with 12 bases that match TRBD2. The germline V gene encodes CDR1 SGHRS and CDR2 YFSETQ. The CDR3 extends over 16 amino acids. V lost 1 base and J lost 6; bases outside the gene matches: 6. The CDR3, as DNA: TGCGCCAGCAGCTTGCCTAGCGGGAGGGCCTATGATACGCAGTATTTT. Its protein product is CASSLPSGRAYDTQYF. The full variable domain, in which reference TRBV5-1 and TRBJ2-3 provide the parts outside the CDR3, is KAGVTQTPRYLIKTRGQQVTLSCSPISGHRSVSWYQQTPGQGLQFLFEYFSETQRNKGNFPGRFSGRQFSNSRSEMNVSTLELGDSALYLCASSLPSGRAYDTQYFGPGTRLTVL.

This clone was counted a few times. The V gene is TRBV6-5, the J gene TRBJ2-5; 8 bases are a match to TRBD1. CDR1 MNHEY and CDR2 SVGAGI come from the germline V gene. The CDR3 loop spans 15 amino acids. Losses at the gene ends were 0 bases for V and 5 bases for J; bases not matched to a gene: 5. The chain's CDR3 is CASSYSTGDGETQYF. The CDR3 bases are TGTGCCAGCAGTTACTCGACAGGGGACGGGGAGACCCAGTACTTC.

This clone was seen more than once but under ten times. This chain uses TRBV18 with TRBJ2-2; the match to TRBD1 covers 8 bases. This CDR3 is 15 amino acids long. With V trimmed by 4 bases and J by 4 bases, 5 bases remained unmatched. Germline V CDR1 and CDR2: KGHSH, LQKENI. CDR3 DNA sequence: TGTGCCAGCTCACGACAGGGGCCACCCACCGGGGAGCTGTTTTTT. Residues: CASSRQGPPTGELFF. The full variable domain, rest sourced from reference TRBV18 and TRBJ2-2, is NAGVMQNPRHLVRRRGQEARLRCSPMKGHSHVYWYRQLPEEGLKFMVYLQKENIIDESGMPKERFSAEFPKEGPSILRIQQVVRGDSAAYFCASSRQGPPTGELFFGEGSRLTVL.

The sample holds a few counts of this clone. This chain joins TRBV27 and TRBJ2-3; 10 positions match TRBD2. The junction had 9 bases not matched to a gene; V was cut back by 6 bases and J by 6 bases. CDR1 MNHEY and CDR2 SMNVEV come from the germline V gene (reference sequence). The CDR3 length is 15 residues. Here the CDR3 DNA reads TGTGCCAGCAGGCCCCGGGGTAGCGGGAGGGATACGCAGTATTTT. Protein sequence: CASRPRGSGRDTQYF.

J is TRBJ2-1 and V is TRBV4-1, with 8 nucleotides matching TRBD2. The CDR3 is 16 residues long. Per the germline V gene, CDR1 is MGHRA and CDR2 is YSYEKL. The J segment lost 8 bases and the V segment lost 0 bases, leaving 9 bases of the junction unmatched. As DNA, the CDR3 is TGCGCCAGCAGCCAAGAGGGGAGCGGGAGAGGTGATGAGCAGTTCTTC. Amino acids: CASSQEGSGRGDEQFF.

V gene TRBV7-6 combines with J gene TRBJ2-1, with TRBD2 matching 8 bases. Trimming removed 2 bases from V and 6 bases from J; junction bases left unmatched: 9. The CDR3 totals 16 residues. CDR1 is SGHVS, CDR2 FNYEAQ, per germline. The CDR3 loop reads CASSLRPGREVNEQFF. The DNA for the CDR3 is TGTGCCAGCAGCTTAAGGCCCGGGAGGGAGGTCAATGAGCAGTTCTTC.

This chain links TRBV19 with TRBJ1-1, with TRBD1 matching over 8 bases. Germline lookup yields CDR1 LNHDA and CDR2 SQIVND (reference sequence). This CDR3 spans 16 amino acids. The trim removed 5 bases at V and 1 base at J, leaving 9 bases unmatched. The CDR3 coding sequence is TGTGCCAGTAGTGGGCAACAGGGGGTGAGGAACACTGAAGCTTTCTTT. Translated: CASSGQQGVRNTEAFF.

This clone occurred a few times. The chain links TRBV11-2 to TRBJ1-5; TRBD1 is a possible D gene (5 bases). The CDR3 consists of 15 residues. Per the germline V gene, CDR1 is SGHAT and CDR2 is FQNNGV. The V gene lost 3 bases and the J gene lost 5 bases, with 14 bases spanning the gap. The CDR3 reads CASSLGPGLDQPQHF. CDR3 bases: TGTGCCAGCAGCTTGGGGCCAGGGCTTGATCAGCCCCAGCATTTT.

The genes are TRBV4-2 and TRBJ2-3, with 7 bases matching TRBD1. This CDR3 is 18 amino acids long. Germline loops: CDR1 LGHNA, CDR2 YNFKEQ. V was pared by 3 bases and J by 0 bases, with 12 bases of the junction left unmatched. The CDR3 nucleotides read TGTGCCAGCAGCCAGGATAGGTACCGGGACAGTAGCACAGATACGCAGTATTTT. It codes for CASSQDRYRDSSTDTQYF.

V gene TRBV27 combines with J gene TRBJ2-2; 15 positions match TRBD2. The CDR3 length is 17 residues. The V and J ends lost 5 bases and 7 bases, in that order; junction bases with no gene match: 8. Germline V gives CDR1 MNHEY, CDR2 SMNVEV (reference sequence). Written as DNA, the CDR3 is TGTGCCAGCAGTAGACTGGGACTAGCGGGAGGTCACGGGGAGCTGTTTTTT. The encoded protein is CASSRLGLAGGHGELFF.

This clone has just a few counts. The CDR3 region is CASSPGETPQETQYF. The CDR3 region has the DNA TGTGCCAGCAGCCCAGGGGAGACCCCGCAAGAGACCCAGTACTTC. The chain joins TRBV7-9 to TRBJ2-5; D might be TRBD1 (6 bases). V lost 5 bases and J 2 bases, leaving 15 bases between the germline ends. Germline CDR1 and CDR2: SEHNR and FQNEAQ (reference sequence). The CDR3 is 15 amino acids.

This clone came up many times. This chain uses TRBV29-1 with TRBJ1-1; TRBD1 might be the D (5 bases). Deletions cut 4 bases from V and 3 bases from J, with 9 bases between. This CDR3 has 12 amino acids. Germline loops: CDR1 SQVTM, CDR2 ANQGSEA. The CDR3 protein is CSVGPRDTEAFF. CDR3 bases: TGCAGCGTTGGGCCCAGGGACACTGAAGCTTTCTTT.

This chain connects TRBV30 to TRBJ2-1; 9 bases are shared with TRBD1. Germline trimming cut 1 base from V and 4 bases from J; bases unmatched to any gene: 8. This CDR3 contains 16 residues. Germline CDR1 and CDR2: GTSNPN and SVGIG (reference sequence). CDR3 nucleotide sequence: TGTGCCTGGAGTGCGTTCGGGACAGGGCTTTACAATGAGCAGTTCTTC. Amino acid sequence: CAWSAFGTGLYNEQFF.

This clone was found a few times. The rearrangement uses TRBV5-1 and TRBJ2-7; D ambiguous. Trimming cost V 4 bases and J 8 bases, with 19 bases left between them. From germline, CDR1 is SGHRS and CDR2 YFSETQ. The CDR3 loop spans 14 amino acids. CDR3 sequence (DNA): TGCGCCAGCAGCAGGTCGGTCGGTTTGGGCCAGCAGTACTTC. Protein sequence: CASSRSVGLGQQYF. The complete variable domain, with remaining parts taken from reference TRBV5-1 and TRBJ2-7, reads KAGVTQTPRYLIKTRGQQVTLSCSPISGHRSVSWYQQTPGQGLQFLFEYFSETQRNKGNFPGRFSGRQFSNSRSEMNVSTLELGDSALYLCASSRSVGLGQQYFGPGTRLTVT.

The chain links TRBV30 to TRBJ1-5, with D possibly matching TRBD1 (6 bases). Trimming cost V 4 bases and J 2 bases, with 12 bases left between them. The CDR3 has 14 amino acids. Per the germline V gene, CDR1 is GTSNPN and CDR2 is SVGIG (reference sequence). The CDR3 region has the DNA TGTGCCTGGAATTCGGCAGGGGGCAATCAGCCCCAGCATTTT. Residues: CAWNSAGGNQPQHF.

The V call is TRBV7-9, the J call TRBJ1-5; 7 nucleotides line up with TRBD1. The V gene end was trimmed by 6 bases and the J gene end by 11 bases; junction bases not matched to a gene: 10. The CDR3 extends over 13 amino acids. The germline V gene encodes CDR1 SEHNR and CDR2 FQNEAQ (reference sequence). This CDR3 is CASSFGTDVAQHF. In DNA, the CDR3 is TGTGCCAGCAGTTTTGGGACAGATGTAGCCCAGCATTTT.

In this sample, this clone turned up a few times. V is TRBV7-6 and J is TRBJ1-2, with 8 bases that match TRBD1. There are 16 residues in the CDR3. Losses at the gene ends were 1 base for V and 1 base for J; bases not matched to a gene: 5. Germline CDR1 and CDR2: SGHVS and FNYEAQ. CDR3 protein: CASSLDRGYNNYGYTF. CDR3 bases: TGTGCCAGCAGCTTAGACAGGGGGTATAATAACTATGGCTACACCTTC.

The chain links TRBV18 to TRBJ2-2; maybe TRBD2 (5 bases). Germline V gene sequence: CDR1 KGHSH, CDR2 LQKENI. This CDR3 has 16 residues. Trimming shortened V by 4 bases and J by 2 bases, and 14 bases separated the two germline ends. In DNA form, the CDR3 reads TGTGCCAGCTCACGGTCTAGCCCGAGCAACACCGGGGAGCTGTTTTTT. This gives the protein CASSRSSPSNTGELFF. The full variable domain, with the rest looked up from reference TRBV18 and TRBJ2-2, is NAGVMQNPRHLVRRRGQEARLRCSPMKGHSHVYWYRQLPEEGLKFMVYLQKENIIDESGMPKERFSAEFPKEGPSILRIQQVVRGDSAAYFCASSRSSPSNTGELFFGEGSRLTVL.

This clone occurred a few times. CDR3 DNA: TGTGCCAGCAGCTCGGGAACAGCGGTCACCGGGGAGCTGTTTTTT. Its protein is CASSSGTAVTGELFF. This chain joins TRBV11-2 and TRBJ2-2, with a weak D call TRBD2 (5 bases). CDR3 length: 15 amino acids. Germline-derived CDR1 and CDR2 are SGHAT and FQNNGV. Trimming removed 4 bases at V and 4 bases at J, with 13 bases between.